A single sample gave rise to the 5 T cell receptor beta chains below, sequenced in a study of T cells in Graves' hyperthyroidism and ophthalmopathy. Using RNA transcripts as the source, TCR beta CDR3 regions were amplified. TCR CDR3 regions were first amplified by RT-PCR with HTBI primers. TCRdb recomputed calls from the multiplex PCR reads with MiXCR, one row per CDR3 protein. The sample includes a few hundred thousand distinct CDR3 sequences, 15% of them seen just once. The specimen was blood. These receptors were taken from a woman aged 30 to 39 with Graves' hyperthyroidism.

This clonotype was seen at least ten times. The CDR3 spells CASSWAGTDTQYF. CDR3 sequence (DNA): TGTGCCAGCAGTTGGGCTGGCACAGATACGCAGTATTTT. V gene TRBV28 combines with J gene TRBJ2-3; no clear D gene. The length of the CDR3 is 13 residues. The V end was cut by 4 bases, the J end by 1 base, with 6 bases between. In germline, CDR1 is MDHEN, CDR2 SYDVKM.

As regards this clonotype: A read error may account for a junction end that differs from germline. The V call is TRBV19, the J call TRBJ2-7; D is perhaps TRBD2 (6 bases). Germline V lookup: CDR1 LNHDA, CDR2 SQIVND (reference sequence). The CDR3 has 15 amino acids. The CDR3 loop is CACSYGTGGIYEQYF. The CDR3 DNA reads as TGTGCCTGTAGTTATGGTACAGGCGGGATCTACGAGCAGTACTTC.

In this sample, this clonotype turned up a few times. CDR3 sequence reads: CSAPRTSGTYEQYF. The CDR3 bases are TGCAGTGCTCCACGGACTAGCGGGACCTACGAGCAGTACTTC. V is TRBV20-1 and J is TRBJ2-7, with 12 nucleotides matching TRBD2. With V trimmed by 5 bases and J by 2 bases, 4 bases remained unmatched. Germline V gives CDR1 DFQATT, CDR2 SNEGSKA (reference sequence). There are 14 residues in the CDR3.

This clonotype occurred a few times. The genes are TRBV5-1 and TRBJ2-2; no clear D. This CDR3 has 15 amino acids. The V gene lost 1 base and the J gene lost 1 base, with 8 bases spanning the gap. Germline CDR1 SGHRS, CDR2 YFSETQ. CDR3 nucleotides: TGCGCCAGCAGCTTGATGTCAGAGAACACCGGGGAGCTGTTTTTT. It codes for CASSLMSENTGELFF.

V and J are TRBV24-1 and TRBJ2-1; D perhaps matches TRBD2 (6 bases). CDR3 length: 18 amino acids. Germline CDR1 is KGHDR and CDR2 is SFDVKD. Trimming stripped 2 bases from V and 0 bases from J, with 16 bases between. The CDR3 sequence is CATSDWGGGVSSYNEQFF. The CDR3 coding sequence is TGTGCCACCAGTGATTGGGGCGGAGGGGTGAGCTCCTACAATGAGCAGTTCTTC.